Sequencing of this T cell receptor (beta chain) was carried out in a study of blood T cell repertoires in COVID-19. For the study at large: Collection of acute and convalescent COVID-19 samples took place in the United States, Italy and Spain. Sources were T cells, B-cell-depleted T cells, or PBMCs; the material itself was cDNA or gDNA.

TCRdb keeps only in-frame clones here, not all; method: immunoSEQ multiplex PCR. Of approximately 250,000 clones detected, approximately 84% appear once; the ten largest clones hold 8% to 9.5%. The CDR3 sequence is 17 residues long. Per germline, CDR1 LGHDT and CDR2 YNNKEL (reference sequence). V gave up 0 bases and J gave up 3 bases; unmatched junction bases: 8. The specimen was peripheral blood. V gene TRBV3-1 (or the pseudogene TRBV3-2) combines with J gene TRBJ2-3, with TRBD1 matching over 8 bases. The clonotype originates from a human donor in a cohort sampled during active COVID-19. The CDR3 DNA reads as TGTGCCAGCAGCCAAGATCTTCAGGACAGGGTGACAGATACGCAGTATTTT. It yields the protein CASSQDLQDRVTDTQYF.